Listed below are T cell receptor beta chains from one sample, sequenced in a study of shared clonotypes between healthy human individuals. Some clones are missing from TCRdb's copy, which holds only in-frame ones; the method was immunoSEQ multiplex PCR. The table has about 320,000 clones, more than 75% seen once. Sequencing was carried out using memory CD8+ T cells sorted from blood. Receptors were obtained from a man aged 18 to 29 in good health. The CDR3 runs from the conserved cysteine through the conserved F or W. The D gene is left open where the match is weak. Clone size appears in some rows only: once, few, many, or a class for an expanded clone.

v_call	clone_size	d_call	j_call	cdr3_length	cdr3_aa	cdr3_nt
TRBV9	few	.	TRBJ1-2	15	CASSVAGATNYGYTF	TGTGCCAGCAGCGTAGCAGGGGCAACCAACTATGGCTACACCTTC
TRBV5-1	.	TRBD2	TRBJ2-5	15	CASSRESGAQETQYF	TGCGCCAGCAGCCGGGAGAGCGGGGCCCAAGAGACCCAGTACTTC
TRBV28	.	TRBD2	TRBJ2-3	15	CASSWTSGTTDTQYF	TGTGCCAGCAGTTGGACTAGCGGGACCACAGATACGCAGTATTTT
TRBV9	.	.	TRBJ2-5	15	CASSEGVIVRETQYF	TGTGCCAGCAGCGAGGGAGTTATAGTGAGAGAGACCCAGTACTTC
TRBV6-5	.	.	TRBJ2-1	13	CASSYNRTDEQFF	TGTGCCAGCAGTTATAATAGGACCGATGAGCAGTTCTTC
TRBV5-4	.	TRBD2	TRBJ2-7	14	CASSLPGGAYEQYF	TGTGCCAGCAGCTTGCCGGGAGGGGCATACGAGCAGTACTTC
TRBV27	.	.	TRBJ2-7	13	CASSYGGLGEQYF	TGTGCCAGCAGTTACGGGGGGCTGGGGGAGCAGTACTTC
TRBV29-1	once	.	TRBJ2-1	12	CSVERPYNEQFF	TGCAGCGTTGAAAGGCCATACAATGAGCAGTTCTTC
TRBV2	.	TRBD2	TRBJ2-5	16	CASTAGGPERQETQYF	TGTGCCAGCACCGCGGGAGGGCCAGAGAGACAAGAGACCCAGTACTTC
TRBV5-4	.	.	TRBJ1-2	17	CASSPLAWTQTNYGYTF	TGTGCCAGCAGCCCCCTGGCTTGGACACAGACTAACTATGGCTACACCTTC
TRBV6-1	.	TRBD1	TRBJ1-5	15	CASRAVGQSGQPQHF	TGTGCCAGCAGGGCGGTGGGACAGTCGGGGCAGCCCCAGCATTTT
TRBV4-1	.	TRBD1	TRBJ1-1	16	CASSQDSDRLNTEAFF	TGCGCCAGCAGCCAAGATTCGGACAGGTTGAACACTGAAGCTTTCTTT
TRBV2	.	TRBD2	TRBJ2-1	17	CASSPPGLAPSYNEQFF	TGTGCCAGCAGCCCTCCGGGACTAGCTCCCTCCTACAATGAGCAGTTCTTC
TRBV5-1	.	.	TRBJ1-3	13	CACGPGSGNTIYF	TGCGCCTGTGGTCCGGGGTCTGGAAACACCATATATTTT
TRBV18	.	TRBD1	TRBJ2-2	17	CASSPRKGAFAAGELFF	TGTGCCAGCTCCCCTCGGAAGGGGGCTTTTGCTGCCGGGGAGCTGTTTTTT
TRBV4-1	.	.	TRBJ1-1	15	CASSQVGQTATEAFF	TGCGCCAGCAGCCAAGTAGGTCAGACGGCCACTGAAGCTTTCTTT
TRBV7-9	once	TRBD2	TRBJ2-7	14	CASSRGGPSYEQYF	TGTGCCAGCAGCCGGGGGGGTCCCTCCTACGAGCAGTACTTC
TRBV6-5	.	TRBD1	TRBJ2-1	14	CASSYRDRYYEQFF	TGTGCCAGCAGTTACAGGGACAGGTATTATGAGCAGTTCTTC
TRBV5-6	.	.	TRBJ2-1	15	CASSLPKHNYNEQFF	TGTGCCAGCAGCTTACCCAAACACAACTACAATGAGCAGTTCTTC
TRBV4-3	.	.	TRBJ1-2	15	CASSQWTKSHYGYTF	TGCGCCAGCAGCCAGTGGACAAAAAGTCATTATGGCTACACCTTC
TRBV4-3	.	.	TRBJ2-1	16	CASSQDPAGSYNEQFF	TGCGCCAGCAGCCAAGACCCCGCGGGTTCCTACAATGAGCAGTTCTTC
TRBV7-8	.	.	TRBJ2-7	14	CASSLVFSSYEQYF	TGTGCCAGCAGCTTAGTTTTCAGCTCCTACGAGCAGTACTTC
TRBV27	.	.	TRBJ1-2	16	CASSLSTGEANYGYTF	TGTGCCAGCAGTCTTTCGACAGGAGAAGCTAACTATGGCTACACCTTC
TRBV28	.	.	TRBJ1-5	14	CASSLRQGHQPQHF	TGTGCCAGCAGTTTACGGCAGGGCCATCAGCCCCAGCATTTT
TRBV7-6	.	.	TRBJ2-7	13	CASSSGEGYEQYF	TGTGCCAGCAGCTCCGGTGAGGGGTACGAGCAGTACTTC
TRBV9	once	TRBD1	TRBJ2-2	15	CASSTGQGYTGELFF	TGTGCCAGCAGCACGGGACAGGGGTACACCGGGGAGCTGTTTTTT
TRBV28	.	.	TRBJ1-4	14	CASSRAITYEKLFF	TGTGCCAGCAGCAGGGCGATCACGTATGAAAAACTGTTTTTT
TRBV29-1	.	.	TRBJ2-7	11	CSVGGLYEQYF	TGCAGCGTTGGCGGGCTCTACGAGCAGTACTTC
TRBV4-3	.	TRBD2	TRBJ2-7	17	CASSQVWASGSSYEQYF	TGCGCCAGCAGCCAAGTGTGGGCTAGCGGGAGCTCCTACGAGCAGTACTTC
TRBV4-1	.	.	TRBJ2-4	14	CASSQGGDKNIQYF	TGCGCCAGCAGCCAAGGAGGGGACAAAAACATTCAGTACTTC
TRBV11-2	many	.	TRBJ2-7	13	CASSLGGTYEQYF	TGTGCCAGCAGCTTGGGGGGCACCTACGAGCAGTACTTC
TRBV19	.	TRBD1	TRBJ1-2	13	CASSDRDHYGYTF	TGTGCCAGTAGTGACAGGGACCACTATGGCTACACCTTC
TRBV6-6	.	.	TRBJ2-5	16	CASSAYSGGQGETQYF	TGTGCCAGCAGTGCGTATTCTGGGGGGCAGGGAGAGACCCAGTACTTC
TRBV7-9	many	.	TRBJ1-1	15	CASSLPTGLSTEAFF	TGTGCCAGCAGCTTACCGACAGGTCTGAGCACTGAAGCTTTCTTT
TRBV27	.	TRBD2	TRBJ2-1	15	CASSDLGLVFSEQFF	TGTGCCAGCAGCGATCTAGGACTAGTTTTTAGTGAGCAGTTCTTC
TRBV30	.	TRBD1	TRBJ2-7	13	CAWSVTGSGEQYF	TGTGCCTGGAGTGTGACAGGGTCTGGCGAGCAGTACTTC
TRBV27	.	TRBD2	TRBJ2-1	16	CASRSGTSGGANEQFF	TGTGCCAGCAGGTCCGGGACTAGCGGGGGGGCAAATGAGCAGTTCTTC
TRBV30	.	.	TRBJ2-7	13	CAWSPIPPYEQYF	TGTGCCTGGAGCCCTATCCCCCCCTACGAGCAGTACTTC
TRBV10-3	many	TRBD2	TRBJ2-3	15	CAIGLAEYSTDTQYF	TGTGCCATCGGACTAGCGGAATACTCCACAGATACGCAGTATTTT
TRBV27	.	TRBD1	TRBJ1-5	14	CASGDRVGSQPQHF	TGTGCCAGCGGCGACAGGGTAGGTAGTCAGCCCCAGCATTTT
TRBV28	.	.	TRBJ2-1	16	CASSSRWGAGYNEQFF	TGTGCCAGCAGTTCCCGCTGGGGGGCAGGCTACAATGAGCAGTTCTTC
TRBV11-2	once	TRBD1	TRBJ1-4	16	CASSLGQGRKGEKLFF	TGTGCCAGCAGCCTCGGACAGGGGCGGAAGGGTGAAAAACTGTTTTTT
TRBV7-8	.	.	TRBJ2-7	16	CASSLVSLGGPYEQYF	TGTGCCAGCAGCCTAGTCTCCCTGGGGGGGCCCTACGAGCAGTACTTC
TRBV6-1	once	TRBD1	TRBJ1-1	13	CASSTGVDTEAFF	TGTGCCAGCAGTACAGGGGTTGACACTGAAGCTTTCTTT
TRBV15	.	.	TRBJ1-4	14	CATSKISTNEKLFF	TGTGCCACCAGCAAGATATCAACTAATGAAAAACTGTTTTTT
TRBV29-1	.	TRBD1	TRBJ2-3	14	CSVEGTGTSDTQYF	TGCAGCGTTGAGGGGACAGGGACCTCAGATACGCAGTATTTT
TRBV9	.	.	TRBJ2-3	17	CASSVPSDRNSTDTQYF	TGTGCCAGCAGCGTACCGTCGGATCGGAATAGCACAGATACGCAGTATTTT
TRBV29-1	.	.	TRBJ1-1	13	CSVGGRGDTEAFF	TGCAGCGTGGGTGGAAGGGGAGACACTGAAGCTTTCTTT
TRBV7-9	.	TRBD1	TRBJ1-2	15	CASSSITGGKDGYTF	TGTGCCAGCAGCTCTATTACAGGGGGGAAGGATGGCTACACCTTC
TRBV7-9	.	.	TRBJ2-2	16	CASSPSDGLNTGELFF	TGTGCCAGCAGCCCATCGGACGGCCTGAACACCGGGGAGCTGTTTTTT
TRBV29-1	.	TRBD1	TRBJ1-6	19	CSVEFCWDRDIFYNSPLHF	TGCAGCGTTGAATTTTGTTGGGACAGGGACATTTTCTATAATTCACCCCTCCACTTT
TRBV7-8	.	.	TRBJ1-1	14	CASSPTEGYTEAFF	TGTGCCAGCAGCCCGACAGAGGGATACACTGAAGCTTTTTTT
TRBV6-1	.	.	TRBJ1-5	14	CASSEHGDNQPQHF	TGTGCCAGCAGTGAGCACGGGGACAATCAGCCCCAGCATTTT